This TCR beta chain originates from a study of cytomegalovirus exposure and HLA in healthy donors. PCR used 60 Vbeta primers and 13 Jbeta primers. Some clones are missing from TCRdb's copy, which holds only in-frame ones; the method was immunoSEQ multiplex PCR. The repertoire has about 180,000 clones, 77% of them found once; the top ten carry 1.4%. The V and J ends lost 3 bases and 5 bases respectively, with 16 bases between them. Per germline, CDR1 MNHNS and CDR2 SASEGT. The CDR3 has 15 residues. Material: PBMCs. The rearrangement joins TRBV6-1 to TRBJ1-2, with TRBD1 as a possible D gene (5 bases). The clonotype comes from a young man in good health and CMV-seronegative. The CDR3 sequence is CASSDSLGRGYGYTF. CDR3 bases: TGTGCCAGCAGTGACTCCCTGGGGAGGGGATATGGCTACACCTTC.